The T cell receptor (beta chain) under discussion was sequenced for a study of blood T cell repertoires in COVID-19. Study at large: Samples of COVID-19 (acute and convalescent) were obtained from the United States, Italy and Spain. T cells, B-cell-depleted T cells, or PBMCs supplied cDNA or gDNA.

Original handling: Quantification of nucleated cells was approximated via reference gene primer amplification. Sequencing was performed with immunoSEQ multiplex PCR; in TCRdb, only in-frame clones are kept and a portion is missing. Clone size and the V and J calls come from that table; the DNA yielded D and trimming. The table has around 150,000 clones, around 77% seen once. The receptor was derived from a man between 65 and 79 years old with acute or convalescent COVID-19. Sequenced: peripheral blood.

DNA of the CDR3: TGTGCCAGCAGTACCCCCGACAGAACCCAGTACTTC. This translates into CASSTPDRTQYF. The V gene is TRBV12-3 or TRBV12-4, the J gene TRBJ2-7; D is perhaps TRBD1 (5 bases). Trimming removed 5 bases at V and 10 bases at J, with 15 bases between. The CDR3 length is 12 residues.